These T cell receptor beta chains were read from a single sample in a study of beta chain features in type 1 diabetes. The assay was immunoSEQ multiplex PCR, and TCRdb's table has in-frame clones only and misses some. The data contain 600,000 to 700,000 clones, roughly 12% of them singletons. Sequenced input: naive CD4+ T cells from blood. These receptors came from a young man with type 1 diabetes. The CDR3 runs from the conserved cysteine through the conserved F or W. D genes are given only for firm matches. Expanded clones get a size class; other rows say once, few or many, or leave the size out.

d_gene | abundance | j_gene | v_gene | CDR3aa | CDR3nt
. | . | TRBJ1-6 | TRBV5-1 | CASSLGDSYNSPLHF | TGCGCCAGCAGCTTGGGGGACTCCTATAATTCACCCCTCCACTTT
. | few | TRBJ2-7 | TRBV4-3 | CASSQEVRDTWEQYF | TGCGCCAGCAGCCAAGAGGTGCGGGACACCTGGGAGCAGTACTTC
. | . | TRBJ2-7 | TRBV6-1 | CASNRGIYEQYF | TGTGCCAGCAATAGGGGCATCTACGAGCAGTACTTC
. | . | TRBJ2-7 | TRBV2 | CASRGDEDEQYF | TGTGCCAGCCGAGGGGATGAGGACGAGCAGTACTTC
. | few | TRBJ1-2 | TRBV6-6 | CASSLRGYTF | TGTGCCAGCAGTCTTAGGGGCTACACCTTC
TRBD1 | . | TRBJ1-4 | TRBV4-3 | CASSQGQFNEKLFF | TGCGCCAGCAGCCAGGGACAGTTTAATGAAAAACTGTTTTTT
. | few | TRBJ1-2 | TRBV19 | CASSRMAGATLYGYTF | TGTGCCAGTAGCCGGATGGCAGGGGCAACCCTCTATGGCTACACCTTC
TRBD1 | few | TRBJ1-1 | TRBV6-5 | CASRRQGAKNTEAFF | TGTGCCAGCAGAAGACAGGGGGCAAAGAACACTGAAGCTTTCTTT
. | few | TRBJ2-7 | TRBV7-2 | CASSSNYEQYF | TGTGCCAGCAGCTCGAACTACGAGCAGTACTTC
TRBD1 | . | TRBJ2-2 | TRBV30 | CAWSVGQLPGELFF | TGTGCCTGGAGTGTGGGACAGCTGCCTGGGGAGCTGTTTTTT
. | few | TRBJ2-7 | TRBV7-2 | CASSLLPKLGAHEQYF | TGTGCCAGCAGCTTACTCCCTAAATTGGGGGCCCACGAGCAGTACTTC
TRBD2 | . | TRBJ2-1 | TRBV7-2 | CASSPLLGGGIQFF | TGTGCCAGCAGCCCTTTACTGGGCGGGGGGATTCAGTTCTTC
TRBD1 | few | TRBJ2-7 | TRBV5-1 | CASSLVPGGSYEQYF | TGCGCCAGCAGCTTGGTCCCAGGGGGATCCTACGAGCAGTACTTC
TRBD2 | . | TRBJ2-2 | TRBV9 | CASTPGLGMNTGELFF | TGTGCCAGCACCCCGGGACTAGGCATGAACACCGGGGAGCTGTTTTTT
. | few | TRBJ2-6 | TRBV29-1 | CSVHVMPGANVLTF | TGCAGCGTCCACGTGATGCCTGGGGCCAACGTCCTGACTTTC
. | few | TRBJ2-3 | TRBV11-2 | CASSLAGTDTQYF | TGTGCCAGCAGCTTAGCCGGCACAGATACGCAGTATTTT
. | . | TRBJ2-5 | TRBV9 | CASSLQGRGQETQYF | TGTGCCAGCAGCTTACAGGGGAGGGGACAAGAGACCCAGTACTTC
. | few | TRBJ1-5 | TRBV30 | CAWSSNRLQPQHF | TGTGCCTGGAGTTCTAACAGGCTGCAGCCCCAGCATTTT
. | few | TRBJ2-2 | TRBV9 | CASSVAGTNTGELFF | TGTGCCAGCAGCGTAGCAGGCACTAACACCGGGGAGCTGTTTTTT
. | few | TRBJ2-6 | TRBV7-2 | CASSPVSGANVLTF | TGTGCCAGCAGCCCCGTCTCTGGGGCCAACGTCCTGACTTTC
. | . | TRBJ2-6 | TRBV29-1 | CSVVIGGTGANVLTF | TGCAGCGTTGTAATAGGTGGGACTGGGGCCAACGTCCTGACTTTC
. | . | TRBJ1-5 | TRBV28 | CASSLWVGNQPQHF | TGTGCCAGCAGTTTATGGGTGGGCAATCAGCCCCAGCATTTT
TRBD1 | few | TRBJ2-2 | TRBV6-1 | CASTPGQGNTGELFF | TGTGCCAGCACCCCCGGACAGGGGAACACCGGGGAGCTGTTTTTT
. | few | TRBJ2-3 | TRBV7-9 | CASDRRESSTDTQYF | TGTGCCAGCGATCGGAGGGAATCTAGCACAGATACGCAGTATTTT
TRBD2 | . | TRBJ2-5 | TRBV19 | CASSIVLAAQETQYF | TGTGCCAGTAGTATAGTGCTAGCGGCACAAGAGACCCAGTACTTC
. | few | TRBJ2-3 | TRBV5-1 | CASSPTPYLADTQYF | TGCGCCAGCAGTCCTACTCCCTACCTGGCAGATACGCAGTATTTT
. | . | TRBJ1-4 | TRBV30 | CAGTAYEKLFF | TGTGCCGGGACCGCGTATGAAAAACTGTTTTTT
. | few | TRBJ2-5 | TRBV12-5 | CASARARAQETQYF | TGTGCTAGTGCCAGGGCCAGGGCACAAGAGACCCAGTACTTC
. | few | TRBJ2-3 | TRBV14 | CASSHFGASTDTQYF | TGTGCCAGCAGCCACTTCGGGGCGAGCACAGATACGCAGTATTTT
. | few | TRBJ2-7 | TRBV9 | CASGLGDVREQYF | TGTGCCAGCGGGTTGGGAGACGTCCGCGAGCAGTACTTC
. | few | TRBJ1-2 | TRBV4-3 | CASSHTVFSNYGYTF | TGCGCCAGCAGCCATACTGTCTTCAGTAACTATGGCTACACCTTC
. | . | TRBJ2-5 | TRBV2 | CASSVDKAETQYF | TGTGCCAGCAGTGTGGACAAGGCGGAGACCCAGTACTTC
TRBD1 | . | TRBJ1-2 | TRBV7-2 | CASSLSGGHLYGYTF | TGTGCCAGCAGCTTATCAGGGGGGCACCTCTATGGCTACACCTTC
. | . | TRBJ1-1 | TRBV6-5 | CASSSDTNTEAFF | TGTGCCAGCAGTTCCGATACAAACACTGAAGCTTTCTTT
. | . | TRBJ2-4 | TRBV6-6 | CASSQGRDIQYF | TGTGCCAGCAGCCAGGGGAGAGACATTCAGTACTTC
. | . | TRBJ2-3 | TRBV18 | CASSPSSSPDTQYF | TGTGCCAGCTCACCCTCTTCTTCCCCAGATACGCAGTATTTT
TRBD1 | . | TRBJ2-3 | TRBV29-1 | CSVLQPGQGMTLTDTQYF | TGCAGCGTTCTACAACCGGGACAGGGGATGACTTTGACAGATACGCAGTATTTT
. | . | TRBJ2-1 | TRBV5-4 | CASSLITNEQFF | TGTGCCAGCAGCTTAATAACCAATGAGCAGTTCTTC
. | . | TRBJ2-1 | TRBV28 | CASSTLHQSSYNEQFF | TGTGCCAGCAGTACACTACACCAGAGCTCCTACAATGAGCAGTTCTTC
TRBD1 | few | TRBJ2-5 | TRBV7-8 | CASSIRQGSETQYF | TGTGCCAGCAGCATAAGACAGGGCAGCGAGACCCAGTACTTC